This TCR beta chain was captured in a study of cytomegalovirus exposure and HLA in healthy donors. Comment on this clone: Its antigen is not known.

PCR used 60 Vbeta primers and 13 Jbeta primers. Generated by immunoSEQ multiplex PCR, the TCRdb table keeps only in-frame clones and is missing some. Of 45,000 to 65,000 clones in the sample, around 72% were seen once. Trimming removed 3 bases from V and 4 bases from J, with 11 bases in between. The CDR3 runs 14 residues. CDR1 LNHDA and CDR2 SQIVND come from the germline V gene (reference sequence). Regarding the study as a whole: Association of 16,951 TCR beta sequences with HLA alleles was found at 0.05 false discovery rate in a later analysis. DRB1 had the most TCR associations and HLA-C the fewest, a later analysis found, with rates varying by HLA locus. The authors listed roughly 150 TCR beta chains as cytomegalovirus-associated. TCR beta chains associated with HLA were, in a later analysis, more clonally expanded than equally common others.

The chain carries TRBV19 and TRBJ2-3, with a possible D match to TRBD2 (5 bases). This clonotype originated in a woman aged 50 to 60 in good health and CMV-seropositive. The sample comprised PBMCs. The CDR3 loop is CASSIGKMADTQYF. CDR3 in DNA: TGTGCCAGTAGTATCGGGAAAATGGCAGATACGCAGTATTTT.